One sample yielded the 4 T cell receptor beta chains listed below, sequenced in a study of spatial heterogeneity in lung cancer. From the 5' RACE reads, TCRdb called clonotypes with MiXCR, one entry per CDR3 protein. The sample has roughly 2,000 distinct CDR3 sequences; 12% are singletons. The time point here: sample taken at primary tumor resection. Whole RNA, which was extracted from tumor, nontumor lung tissue or frozen PBMC, was sequenced without any cell sorting. The starting material was normal lung tissue next to the tumor, obtained at surgery. The receptors stem from a male donor with early-stage non-small cell lung cancer.

This clonotype appeared many times. The chain carries TRBV7-9 and TRBJ2-6, with TRBD1 identical over 10 bases. Trimming took 5 bases from V and 2 from J; bases not matched to a gene: 3. The CDR3 length is 16 residues. Germline lookup yields CDR1 SEHNR and CDR2 FQNEAQ (reference sequence). For the CDR3, the DNA is TGTGCCAGCAGCGTAGGACAGGGGGCTGGGGCCAACGTCCTGACTTTC. It translates to CASSVGQGAGANVLTF.

This clonotype was picked up many times. The chain employs TRBV27 and TRBJ2-5; the match to TRBD1 covers 7 bases. The CDR3 totals 19 residues. V gave up 5 bases and J gave up 1 base; unmatched junction bases: 19. Germline loops: CDR1 MNHEY, CDR2 SMNVEV (reference sequence). The CDR3 spells CASSPIMSPGQDPQETQYF. In DNA, the CDR3 is TGTGCCAGCAGTCCGATTATGAGCCCCGGACAGGATCCCCAAGAGACCCAGTACTTC.

The chain carries TRBV12-3 or TRBV12-4 and TRBJ2-7, with D tentatively TRBD2 (5 bases). Trimming took off 6 bases at V and 0 bases at J, with 9 bases between the two ends. There are 13 residues in the CDR3. CDR3 sequence (DNA): TGTGCCAGCAGGAGCGGTCCCTCCTACGAGCAGTACTTC. Translating it yields CASRSGPSYEQYF.

Judged by abundance, this clonotype is large. The chain uses TRBV3-1 and TRBJ2-7; D call uncertain. This CDR3 spans 16 amino acids. Between the trimmed V and J ends, which lost 2 bases and 7 bases, there was a span of 21 bases. Germline V lookup: CDR1 LGHDT, CDR2 YNNKEL (reference sequence). CDR3: CASSQYPESSGFEQYF. CDR3 bases: TGTGCCAGCAGCCAATACCCGGAGAGTTCTGGATTTGAGCAGTACTTC.